The clone carrying this T cell receptor beta chain has a handful of counts. Its specificity is not known. Barcoded TCR alpha and TCR beta cDNA libraries with UMIs came from 5'RACE using constant-segment primers. One entry per CDR3 protein results from TCRdb running MiXCR on the 5' RACE reads. The profile shows about 430,000 distinct CDR3 sequences, 20% to 25% of them singletons. This specimen belongs to a study of T-cell memory formation after mild COVID-19. Trimming at V came to 0 bases and at J to 4 bases, leaving 9 bases not matched to a gene. The CDR3 is 17 amino acids. Per the germline V gene, CDR1 is MGHRA and CDR2 is YSYEKL. Study-level points and caveats: Shrinking CD4+ clones were chiefly CM and EM; CD8+ ones were chiefly EMRA. The pre-infection memory compartment contained some responding clones, suggesting cross-reactive memory joined. Later expanders leaned toward CD4+, whereas clones contracting from day 15 to 85 were balanced CD4/CD8.

The sequenced material came from PBMCs or a T cell subset sorted from them (not recorded which). The V and J genes are TRBV4-1 and TRBJ2-1; the match to TRBD2 covers 7 bases. The receptor comes from an adult woman who had mild COVID-19 (a few samples of this study predate the infection). Cell type and time point are not known. CDR3 region: CASSQDTSGGGYNEQFF. Here the CDR3 DNA reads TGCGCCAGCAGCCAAGATACTAGTGGCGGGGGTTACAATGAGCAGTTCTTC.